These 19 T cell receptor beta chains came from one sample sequenced in a study of T-cell memory formation after mild COVID-19. TCRdb reprocessed the 5' RACE reads via MiXCR and lists one record per CDR3 protein. The sample contains roughly 380,000 distinct CDR3 sequences, 25% to 30% of which appear only once. Sequencing was carried out using PBMCs or a T cell subset sorted from them (not recorded which). The receptors stem from an adult woman who had mild COVID-19 (a few samples of this study predate the infection). Cell type and time point are not known.

This clonotype was seen more than once but under ten times. V is TRBV20-1 and J is TRBJ2-4; D may match TRBD1 or TRBD2 (5 bases each). Germline assignment: CDR1 DFQATT and CDR2 SNEGSKA (reference sequence). The germline V and J ends were trimmed by 5 bases and 5 bases, with 10 bases remaining between them. The length of the CDR3 is 12 residues. The CDR3 protein is CSALRDQNIQYF. DNA of the CDR3: TGCAGTGCTTTACGGGACCAAAACATTCAGTACTTC.

This clonotype has more than one count but fewer than ten. The rearrangement joins TRBV20-1 to TRBJ2-5, with a weak D call TRBD1 (5 bases). Trimming cost V 4 bases and J 7 bases, with 16 bases left between them. The CDR3 totals 13 residues. Germline CDR1 is DFQATT and CDR2 is SNEGSKA (reference sequence). CDR3 region: CSAILLGEVTQYF. DNA of the CDR3: TGCAGTGCTATCCTCTTAGGGGAAGTGACCCAGTACTTC.

This clonotype has only a few counts. The chain links TRBV7-2 to TRBJ2-1; 8 positions match TRBD2. The CDR3 is 17 amino acids. The junction had 10 bases not matched to a gene; V was cut back by 1 base and J by 5 bases. CDR1 is SGHTA, CDR2 FQGNSA, per germline. The CDR3 DNA follows: TGTGCCAGCAGCTTAGAACCGGGAGGGGTTACGAACAATGAGCAGTTCTTC. Amino acid sequence: CASSLEPGGVTNNEQFF.

This clonotype was recorded a few times. The CDR3 coding sequence is TGTGCCAGCAGCTCTTTGGGACAGGAAGCCGGGCCCCAGCATTTT. It translates to CASSSLGQEAGPQHF. The gene calls are TRBV7-9 and TRBJ1-5; 8 bases match TRBD1. The germline V gene has CDR1 SEHNR and CDR2 FQNEAQ (reference sequence). V was clipped by 4 bases and J by 9 bases; unmatched bases: 11. This CDR3 region has 15 residues.

The chain links TRBV20-1 to TRBJ2-3; 10 bases align to TRBD2. The V gene end was trimmed by 6 bases and the J gene end by 1 base; junction bases not matched to a gene: 10. This CDR3 spans 16 amino acids. The germline CDR1 and CDR2 sequences are DFQATT and SNEGSKA (reference sequence). The CDR3 sequence is CSAALSGGAGTDTQYF. The CDR3, as DNA: TGCAGTGCCGCCCTCAGCGGGGGGGCCGGCACAGATACGCAGTATTTT.

This clonotype has only a few counts. The chain combines TRBV3-1 with TRBJ2-7; D remains unclear. Per germline, CDR1 LGHDT and CDR2 YNNKEL (reference sequence). V lost 1 base, J lost 0 bases, and 10 bases lay in between. The CDR3 has 15 residues. Written as DNA, the CDR3 is TGTGCCAGCAGCCAAGGACCAATTTCCTCCTACGAGCAGTACTTC. Translating gives CASSQGPISSYEQYF.

This clonotype was seen repeatedly, ten times or more. The DNA for the CDR3 is TGTGCCAGCACTACCCTCCAGATATCAGTCGGAAACACCATATATTTT. Translation gives CASTTLQISVGNTIYF. The chain has TRBV12-3 or TRBV12-4 and TRBJ1-3; D gene uncertain. The CDR3 has 16 residues. V lost 7 bases and J 4 bases, leaving 20 bases between the germline ends.

J is TRBJ2-1 and V is TRBV7-6, with D hard to call. The V end was cut by 2 bases, the J end by 4 bases, with 9 bases between. The CDR3 has 14 residues. CDR1 SGHVS and CDR2 FNYEAQ come from the germline V gene. The CDR3 loop is CASSLNPAYNEQFF. CDR3 bases: TGTGCCAGCAGCTTAAACCCAGCTTACAATGAGCAGTTCTTC.

The V and J genes are TRBV6-2 or TRBV6-3 and TRBJ2-1, with 7 bases identical to TRBD2. With V trimmed by 7 bases and J by 0 bases, 18 bases remained unmatched. The CDR3 length is 19 residues. The germline CDR1 and CDR2 sequences are MNHEY and SVGEGT. This CDR3 is CASTPLGLADTPSYNEQFF. DNA for the CDR3: TGTGCCAGCACTCCCTTGGGTCTAGCGGATACGCCCTCCTACAATGAGCAGTTCTTC.

The chain uses TRBV4-2 and TRBJ2-7, with D possibly TRBD1 on 6 matching bases. The CDR3 totals 18 residues. Looked up from germline, CDR1 is LGHNA and CDR2 is YNFKEQ. V gave up 0 bases and J gave up 3 bases, with 21 bases separating them. The CDR3: CASSQDRRVRGTFYEQYF. The DNA of the CDR3 is TGTGCCAGCAGCCAAGATCGACGGGTTAGGGGGACCTTCTACGAGCAGTACTTC.

A few counts support this clonotype. CDR3 residues: CASSPPPGAGTRGEQFF. The DNA for the CDR3 is TGTGCCAGCTCACCACCACCCGGGGCGGGAACAAGGGGGGAGCAGTTCTTC. The chain combines TRBV18 with TRBJ2-1, with D perhaps TRBD1 or TRBD2 (6 bases each). The germline V and J ends were trimmed by 0 bases and 10 bases, with 22 bases remaining between them. Germline V gives CDR1 KGHSH, CDR2 LQKENI. This CDR3 has 17 amino acids. The entire variable domain, with the rest obtained from reference TRBV18 and TRBJ2-1, is as follows: NAGVMQNPRHLVRRRGQEARLRCSPMKGHSHVYWYRQLPEEGLKFMVYLQKENIIDESGMPKERFSAEFPKEGPSILRIQQVVRGDSAAYFCASSPPPGAGTRGEQFFGPGTRLTVL.

This clonotype has more than one count but fewer than ten. The chain is built from TRBV14 and TRBJ2-2, with D possibly TRBD2 on 6 matching bases. This CDR3 spans 15 amino acids. From germline, CDR1 is SGHDN and CDR2 FVKESK. Trimming removed 1 base at V and 4 bases at J, with 10 bases between. The CDR3 sequence is CASSQVYGSTGELFF. Here the CDR3 DNA reads TGTGCCAGCAGCCAAGTTTACGGGAGCACCGGGGAGCTGTTTTTT.

The chain couples TRBV29-1 to TRBJ2-1; TRBD2 agrees at 11 bases. CDR1 SQVTM and CDR2 ANQGSEA come from the germline V gene. V shed 5 bases and J 6 bases; nucleotides not matched to a gene: 3. The CDR3 loop spans 13 amino acids. As DNA, the CDR3 is TGCAGCGTTTCTAGCGGGAGGCGCAATGAGCAGTTCTTC. This gives the protein CSVSSGRRNEQFF.

The chain employs TRBV7-2 and TRBJ1-2; no clear D gene. The V end was cut by 8 bases, the J end by 7 bases, with 17 bases between. The germline gives CDR1 SGHTA, CDR2 FQGNSA. The CDR3 contains 13 residues. The chain's CDR3 is CASGTYVDGGYTF. CDR3 coding DNA: TGTGCCAGCGGCACGTACGTGGACGGTGGCTACACCTTC. Variable domain in full (rest from reference TRBV7-2 and TRBJ1-2): GAGVSQSPSNKVTEKGKDVELRCDPISGHTALYWYRQSLGQGLEFLIYFQGNSAPDKSGLPSDRFSAERTGGSVSTLTIQRTQQEDSAVYLCASGTYVDGGYTFGSGTRLTVV.

The chain links TRBV10-3 to TRBJ2-1; 7 nucleotides line up with TRBD2. Germline CDR1 and CDR2: ENHRY and SYGVKD. This CDR3 region has 15 residues. The J segment lost 1 base and the V segment lost 5 bases, leaving 5 bases of the junction unmatched. The CDR3 sequence: CAISSGLESYNEQFF. The CDR3 DNA reads TGTGCCATCAGTTCCGGACTAGAATCCTACAATGAGCAGTTCTTC.

This clonotype has a handful of counts. The chain uses TRBV5-5 and TRBJ2-3; no clear D gene. The CDR3 has 16 amino acids. Looked up from germline, CDR1 is SGHKS and CDR2 is YYEKEE (reference sequence). Trimming took off 0 bases at V and 1 base at J, with 12 bases between the two ends. In DNA form, the CDR3 reads TGTGCCAGCAGCTTGGGGCAGCAACCTCGCACAGATACGCAGTATTTT. Amino acid sequence: CASSLGQQPRTDTQYF.

This clonotype was counted a few times. V gene TRBV3-1 combines with J gene TRBJ2-3; no firm D call. The ends were cut back, 3 bases at V and 1 base at J, with 8 bases in the middle. The length of the CDR3 is 14 residues. Germline V gene lookup returns CDR1 LGHDT and CDR2 YNNKEL (reference sequence). The CDR3 protein is CASSQRGGTDTQYF. Here the CDR3 DNA reads TGTGCCAGCAGCCAGCGTGGGGGCACAGATACGCAGTATTTT.

This clonotype has more than one count but fewer than ten. The gene calls are TRBV18 and TRBJ1-1; weak D call: TRBD1 (6 bases). Germline V gives CDR1 KGHSH, CDR2 LQKENI. V lost 3 bases to trimming and J lost 6 bases, with 17 bases between them. The CDR3 consists of 15 residues. DNA of the CDR3: TGTGCCAGCTCACCTGGTGCAGGGGAGAGTGCTGAAGCTTTCTTT. Translated, it gives CASSPGAGESAEAFF.

The chain links TRBV5-1 to TRBJ1-1; 9 bases align to TRBD1. V lost 2 bases to trimming and J lost 1 base; unmatched junction nucleotides: 6. The CDR3 is 16 amino acids. The germline CDR1 and CDR2 sequences are SGHRS and YFSETQ. The CDR3 DNA sequence: TGCGCCAGCAGCTTTGATAGGGACAGGGAGAACACTGAAGCTTTCTTT. Residues: CASSFDRDRENTEAFF.